This entry features one TCR beta chain sequence. Its antigen is not identified. The sample is drawn from a study of shared clonotypes between healthy human individuals. Across the study: Contributing individuals were two females and a few males aged 18 to 49. CD4 naive and CD4 memory each took three plates per donor, while CD8 naive took two and CD8 memory one. Findings of the study overall: A reduction in generation probabilities was seen for non-shared clonotypes relative to those shared by all four donors. Several donors shared 5% to 5.5% of their naive CD4 clonotypes.

The method was immunoSEQ multiplex PCR; TCRdb's version includes in-frame clones alone and lacks a portion of them. The repertoire holds 600,000 to 750,000 clones, over 60% seen once, with approximately 1.8% in the top ten. The germline V gene encodes CDR1 SQVTM and CDR2 ANQGSEA. CDR3 length: 12 residues. V shed 3 bases, J shed 5 bases, and the junction held 1 base outside the gene matches. The sequenced sample was memory CD4+ T cells sorted from blood. Stated subset: CD45RA-negative fraction. The source is a woman younger than 45 in good health. The chain uses TRBV29-1 and TRBJ1-1, with 9 nucleotides matching TRBD1. The CDR3, as DNA: TGCAGCGTTGACGACAGGGGGACTGAAGCTTTCTTT. It specifies CSVDDRGTEAFF. The entire variable domain, with the rest obtained from reference TRBV29-1 and TRBJ1-1, is as follows: SAVISQKPSRDICQRGTSLTIQCQVDSQVTMMFWYRQQPGQSLTLIATANQGSEATYESGFVIDKFPISRPNLTFSTLTVSNMSPEDSSIYLCSVDDRGTEAFFGQGTRLTVV.